This entry is about one TCR beta chain. Its antigen is as yet unknown. Repertoires were generated with immunoSEQ multiplex PCR, while TCRdb's copy carries only in-frame clones and drops some. The sample lists tens of thousands of clones; 82% were seen once. The sample comes from a study of memory CD4+ T cells and cytomegalovirus serostatus. Study-level background: Healthy Belgian adult donors included roughly nine CMV-positive and fewer than 25 CMV-negative people.

Germline V CDR1 and CDR2: LGHNT, FRNRAP. The CDR3 is made up of 14 amino acids. Trimming removed 6 bases from V and 6 bases from J; junction bases left unmatched: 6. Study observations and caveats: Each of 67 CMV-associated TCRbeta sequences occurred in one to five individuals.

Single viable CD3+CD4+CD8-CD45RO+ cells were sorted as the memory CD4+ T cells. The sequencing sample was made of memory CD4+ T cells from blood. This sequence was found in an adult in good health and CMV-seronegative. This chain uses TRBV12-5 with TRBJ2-1; 9 bases are shared with TRBD1. CDR3 region: CASGAGQGSNEQFF. CDR3 nucleotide sequence: TGTGCTAGTGGGGCGGGACAGGGATCCAATGAGCAGTTCTTC.